These 7 T cell receptor beta chains were all obtained from the same sample, sequenced in a study of shared clonotypes between healthy human individuals. CD45RO-negative, CCR7-selected cells formed the naive CD8 fraction, which excluded terminally differentiated effector memory CD45RA+ cells. Using immunoSEQ multiplex PCR, the repertoire was profiled, and TCRdb retains in-frame clones only, with some absent. This repertoire shows about 580,000 clones, 98% found once; its top ten account for 0.3%. The sample was naive CD8+ T cells sorted from blood. All receptors come from a man aged 25-45 years in good health.

About this clone: This specimen includes other DNA sequences encoding the same CDR3. The chain joins TRBV9 to TRBJ2-7; 7 bases match TRBD1. The ends lost 5 bases at V and 4 bases at J; junction bases unmatched: 3. CDR3 length: 12 residues. CDR1 is SGDLS, CDR2 YYNGEE, per germline. CDR3 region: CASSPGGYEQYF. The CDR3, as DNA: TGTGCCAGCAGTCCAGGGGGATACGAGCAGTACTTC.

V is TRBV7-8 and J is TRBJ2-7; no reliable D call. Germline values: CDR1 SGHVS, CDR2 FQNEAQ. The CDR3 has 14 residues. Deletions cut 5 bases from V and 3 bases from J, with 14 bases between. CDR3 sequence: CASSMGGRIYEQYF. For the CDR3, the DNA is TGTGCCAGCAGCATGGGCGGCAGAATCTACGAGCAGTACTTC.

The genes are TRBV27 and TRBJ2-1, with TRBD2 identical over 8 bases. The length of the CDR3 is 15 residues. Germline CDR1 and CDR2: MNHEY and SMNVEV (reference sequence). With 6 bases clipped from V and 5 bases from J, the junction kept 9 bases outside the gene matches. CDR3 coding DNA: TGTGCCAGCAGGCCAAAGCGGGGACTAGACAATGAGCAGTTCTTC. It codes for CASRPKRGLDNEQFF.

The rearrangement links TRBV6-5 to TRBJ1-1; D possibly corresponds to TRBD1 (5 bases). Germline loops: CDR1 MNHEY, CDR2 SVGAGI. This CDR3 is 16 amino acids long. V dropped 0 bases and J dropped 3 bases, with 14 bases sitting between them. CDR3 nucleotides: TGTGCCAGCAGTTACTCCTCTCGGGGACCTTACACTGAAGCTTTCTTT. This gives the protein CASSYSSRGPYTEAFF.

The genes are TRBV29-1 and TRBJ2-3, with 9 bases matching TRBD2. This CDR3 is built from 15 residues. V lost 6 bases to trimming and J lost 2 bases; unmatched junction nucleotides: 9. Germline V gene lookup returns CDR1 SQVTM and CDR2 ANQGSEA. The CDR3 spells CSVMGGRALTDTQYF. As DNA, the CDR3 is TGCAGCGTCATGGGCGGGAGGGCCCTCACAGATACGCAGTATTTT.

CDR3 nucleotide sequence: TGTGCCATCAGTGCCGATGTTGGCAATCAGCCCCAGCATTTT. This sequence encodes CAISADVGNQPQHF. The rearrangement joins TRBV10-3 to TRBJ1-5; D is unclear. V lost 4 bases and J lost 2, with 9 bases in between. Germline CDR1 and CDR2: ENHRY and SYGVKD. This CDR3 comprises 14 residues.

This chain uses TRBV5-1 with TRBJ2-2; no clear D. Per germline, CDR1 SGHRS and CDR2 YFSETQ. V lost 4 bases, J lost 2 bases, and 6 bases lay in between. The CDR3 runs to 13 residues. The CDR3 spells CASSPPNTGELFF. The CDR3 DNA follows: TGCGCCAGCAGCCCACCCAACACCGGGGAGCTGTTTTTT.